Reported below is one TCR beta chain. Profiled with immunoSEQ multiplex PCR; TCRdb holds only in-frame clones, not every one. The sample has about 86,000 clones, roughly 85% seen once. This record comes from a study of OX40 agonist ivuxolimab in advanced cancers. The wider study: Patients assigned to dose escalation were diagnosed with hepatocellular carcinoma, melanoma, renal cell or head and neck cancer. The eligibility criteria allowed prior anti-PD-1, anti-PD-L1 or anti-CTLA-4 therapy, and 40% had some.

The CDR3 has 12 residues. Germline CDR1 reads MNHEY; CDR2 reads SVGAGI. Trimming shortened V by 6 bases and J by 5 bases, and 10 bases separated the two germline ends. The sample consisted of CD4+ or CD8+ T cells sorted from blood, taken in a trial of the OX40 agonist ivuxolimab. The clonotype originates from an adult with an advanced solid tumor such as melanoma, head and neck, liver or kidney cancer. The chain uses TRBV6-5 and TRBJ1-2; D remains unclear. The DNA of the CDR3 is TGTGCCAGCAGCCTGAAAGGGTATGGCTACACCTTC. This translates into CASSLKGYGYTF.